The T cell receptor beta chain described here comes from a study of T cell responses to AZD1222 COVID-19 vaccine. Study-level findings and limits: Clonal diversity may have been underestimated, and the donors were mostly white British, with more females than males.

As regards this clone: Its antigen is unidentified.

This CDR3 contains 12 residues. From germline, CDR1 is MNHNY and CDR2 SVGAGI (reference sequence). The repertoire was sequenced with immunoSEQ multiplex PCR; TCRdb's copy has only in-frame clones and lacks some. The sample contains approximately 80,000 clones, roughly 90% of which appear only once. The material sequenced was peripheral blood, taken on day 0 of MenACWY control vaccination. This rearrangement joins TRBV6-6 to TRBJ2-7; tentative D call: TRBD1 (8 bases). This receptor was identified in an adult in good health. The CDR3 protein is CASAGQVYEQYF. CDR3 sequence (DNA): TGTGCATCAGCGGGACAGGTCTACGAGCAGTACTTC.